Each of the 28 T cell receptor beta chains below was sequenced from the same sample in a study of response to subunit inactivated influenza vaccine. TCRdb passed the RT-PCR reads through MiXCR, listing each CDR3 protein once. The top ten clones hold approximately 6.5% of a sample with approximately 730,000 distinct CDR3 sequences, roughly 14% of them seen once. The sample in question was PBMCs from blood, obtained 14 to 15 days before vaccination. The origin of the receptors is a man aged 50-59 years who received an inactivated influenza vaccine.

Only a few counts were recorded for this clonotype. CDR3 coding DNA: TGTGCCAGCAGCTTGGACAGGGGGTCGTTGGGGATGCAGTTCTTC. Translating gives CASSLDRGSLGMQFF. The V call is TRBV5-6, the J call TRBJ2-1, with 8 bases matching TRBD1. Germline-derived CDR1 and CDR2 are SGHDT and YYEEEE. V lost 0 bases, J lost 12 bases, and 11 bases stayed unmatched. The CDR3 spans 15 residues.

This clonotype was recorded a few times. V usage is TRBV7-8 and J usage is TRBJ2-7, with no clear D. CDR3 length: 14 amino acids. Germline lookup yields CDR1 SGHVS and CDR2 FQNEAQ. Trimming stripped 2 bases from V and 1 base from J, with 9 bases between. The CDR3 nucleotides read TGTGCCAGCAGCTTAAGGGTCAGATCCTACGAGCAGTACTTC. Translation gives CASSLRVRSYEQYF.

In its sample, this clonotype was seen a few times. V usage is TRBV9 and J usage is TRBJ1-2; D is unclear. The germline gives CDR1 SGDLS, CDR2 YYNGEE. The CDR3 length is 11 residues. The V gene lost 7 bases and the J gene lost 8 bases, with 12 bases spanning the gap. CDR3 region: CASGRVGGYTF. The CDR3 nucleotides are TGTGCCAGCGGAAGGGTCGGCGGCTACACCTTC.

The chain joins TRBV6-5 to TRBJ2-7; D gene unclear. Germline values: CDR1 MNHEY, CDR2 SVGAGI. The germline V and J ends were trimmed by 0 bases and 8 bases, with 14 bases remaining between them. The CDR3 sequence is 14 residues long. This CDR3 reads CASSYSRASQKQYF. The CDR3 DNA sequence: TGTGCCAGCAGTTACTCCCGGGCCTCTCAGAAGCAGTACTTC.

This rearrangement joins TRBV7-2 to TRBJ1-2; the D is unclear. Deletions cut 5 bases from V and 8 bases from J, with 21 bases between. In germline, CDR1 is SGHTA, CDR2 FQGNSA. The CDR3 covers 15 residues. The CDR3 region is CASSPEARGLGGYTF. Written as DNA, the CDR3 is TGTGCCAGCAGCCCAGAGGCCCGAGGATTGGGAGGCTACACCTTC.

This clonotype was observed a few times. The chain recombines TRBV9 with TRBJ2-1; D remains ambiguous. Germline V gives CDR1 SGDLS, CDR2 YYNGEE. V was pared by 3 bases and J by 3 bases, with 10 bases between. The length of the CDR3 is 14 residues. CDR3 bases: TGTGCCAGCAGCGACCGGTTCAACTACAATGAGCAGTTCTTC. Residues: CASSDRFNYNEQFF.

This clonotype was detected ten times or more. CDR3 loop: CASSPLGGVESSYNEQFF. The CDR3 nucleotides are TGCGCCAGCAGCCCCTTGGGGGGAGTTGAGAGCTCCTACAATGAGCAGTTCTTC. The chain joins TRBV5-1 to TRBJ2-1, with D possibly being TRBD2 (6 bases). Germline V gene data show CDR1 as SGHRS and CDR2 as YFSETQ. The CDR3 is 18 residues long. Trimming took 4 bases from V and 0 from J, leaving 20 bases between them.

This clonotype was detected only a few times. This sequence joins TRBV20-1 and TRBJ2-3; D gene unclear. Trimming removed 0 bases at V and 4 bases at J, with 8 bases between. The CDR3 has 13 amino acids. Germline V CDR1 and CDR2: DFQATT, SNEGSKA (reference sequence). The CDR3 DNA is TGCAGTGCTAGAGATTCCTACGCAGATACGCAGTATTTT. This translates into CSARDSYADTQYF.

The chain is built from TRBV3-1 and TRBJ2-3, with D perhaps matching TRBD2 (6 bases). In germline, CDR1 is LGHDT, CDR2 YNNKEL (reference sequence). The CDR3 is 15 amino acids. Trimming removed 0 bases from V and 2 bases from J, with 9 bases in between. The CDR3 is CASSQDGSVTDTQYF. The CDR3, as DNA: TGTGCCAGCAGCCAAGACGGGAGTGTCACAGATACGCAGTATTTT.

This clonotype was picked up a small number of times. The chain combines TRBV7-2 with TRBJ2-7; D may match TRBD1 or TRBD2 (5 bases each). V lost 0 bases and J lost 2, with 8 bases in between. Germline CDR1 reads SGHTA; CDR2 reads FQGNSA. The CDR3 is made up of 14 amino acids. The CDR3 nucleotides read TGTGCCAGCAGCTTAGCCGGGACCCCCTACGAGCAGTACTTC. Encoded protein: CASSLAGTPYEQYF.

This CDR3 reads CASSPMRGQTQYF. DNA of the CDR3: TGTGCCAGCTCACCAATGAGGGGCCAGACCCAGTACTTC. The chain recombines TRBV18 with TRBJ2-5, with D perhaps assigned TRBD1 or TRBD2 (5 bases each). The CDR3 extends over 13 amino acids. V lost 2 bases and J 6 bases, leaving 10 bases between the germline ends. Germline V gene sequence: CDR1 KGHSH, CDR2 LQKENI.

V and J are TRBV5-1 and TRBJ2-1, with D unresolved. V was pared by 2 bases and J by 5 bases, with 14 bases between. CDR3 length: 15 amino acids. The V gene's germline CDR1 is SGHRS and CDR2 YFSETQ. The CDR3 region has the DNA TGCGCCAGCAGCTTCTCGGGCTGGTGGAACAATGAGCAGTTCTTC. Translated: CASSFSGWWNNEQFF.

This chain links TRBV9 with TRBJ2-6, with D possibly matching TRBD2 (5 bases). The germline CDR1 and CDR2 sequences are SGDLS and YYNGEE. V shed 0 bases and J shed 4 bases, with 14 bases lying between them. The CDR3 has 17 amino acids. CDR3 DNA sequence: TGTGCCAGCAGCGTAGGGGAGCTAATAAGAGGGGCCAACGTCCTGACTTTC. It encodes CASSVGELIRGANVLTF.

The rearrangement links TRBV6-5 to TRBJ1-2; D may be TRBD1 (6 bases). V lost 9 bases to trimming and J lost 7 bases, with 15 bases between them. CDR1 and CDR2 (germline): MNHEY, SVGAGI. The CDR3 consists of 12 residues. CDR3 sequence: CASKQGFGGYTF. The CDR3, as DNA: TGTGCCAGTAAACAGGGATTTGGTGGCTACACCTTC.

The chain has TRBV7-9 and TRBJ2-7, with 10 bases aligning to TRBD2. Per the germline V gene, CDR1 is SEHNR and CDR2 is FQNEAQ (reference sequence). The CDR3 consists of 15 residues. The V segment lost 5 bases and the J segment 4 bases; nucleotides outside the gene matches: 8. The CDR3 sequence is CASSLRAGGLYEQYF. The CDR3, as DNA: TGTGCCAGCAGCCTCCGAGCGGGAGGGCTTTACGAGCAGTACTTC.

This clonotype was seen only a few times. The chain is built from TRBV19 and TRBJ1-5; D gene ambiguous. Trimming pared 1 base from V and 3 bases from J, leaving 4 bases between. Looked up from germline, CDR1 is LNHDA and CDR2 is SQIVND (reference sequence). The CDR3 runs to 13 residues. For the CDR3, the DNA is TGTGCCAGTAGTATAGGTCACAATCAGCCCCAGCATTTT. Its translation is CASSIGHNQPQHF.

This clonotype was observed many times. The rearrangement links TRBV9 to TRBJ2-7; D is uncertain. This CDR3 spans 15 amino acids. With 1 base removed from V and 5 bases from J, the gap between germline ends came to 16 bases. Germline V gives CDR1 SGDLS, CDR2 YYNGEE. The CDR3 sequence: CASSVSPIGRNEQYF. The CDR3 nucleotides read TGTGCCAGCAGCGTAAGCCCGATCGGCCGTAACGAGCAGTACTTC.

This chain's CDR3 is CASSQPGQGPGETQYF. CDR3 in DNA: TGTGCCAGCAGCCAACCCGGACAGGGGCCGGGAGAGACCCAGTACTTC. This chain connects TRBV4-2 to TRBJ2-5; 9 bases match TRBD1. The CDR3 consists of 16 residues. Germline V lookup: CDR1 LGHNA, CDR2 YNFKEQ. V gave up 2 bases and J gave up 4 bases; unmatched junction bases: 8.

As for this clonotype: At one end, the junction sequence differs from germline, possibly due to a read error. The rearrangement joins TRBV12-3 or TRBV12-4 to TRBJ1-2; D perhaps matches TRBD1 (6 bases). The length of the CDR3 is 13 residues. The CDR3 DNA follows: TGTGCCAACAGTCCGACAGGATTGGACGGCTACACCTTC. This translates into CANSPTGLDGYTF.

This clonotype was recorded a few times. The V and J genes are TRBV5-1 and TRBJ2-2; no firm D call. This CDR3 is built from 13 residues. Germline CDR1 and CDR2: SGHRS and YFSETQ. V lost 5 bases and J lost 2, with 7 bases in between. The CDR3 spells CASRHINTGELFF. The CDR3 region has the DNA TGCGCCAGCAGACACATAAACACCGGGGAGCTGTTTTTT.

The chain employs TRBV7-2 and TRBJ2-1; 8 nucleotides match TRBD2. The CDR3 runs 16 residues. Germline V lookup: CDR1 SGHTA, CDR2 FQGNSA. V shed 1 base and J 7 bases; nucleotides not matched to a gene: 9. CDR3 coding DNA: TGTGCCAGCAGCTTAGTCGGTTTAGCGGGGAGGAATGAGCAGTTCTTC. Encoded protein: CASSLVGLAGRNEQFF.

This clonotype was counted between two and nine times. The rearrangement uses TRBV28 and TRBJ2-1; 8 bases map to TRBD2. The CDR3 is 13 residues long. CDR1 and CDR2 from the germline V gene are MDHEN and SYDVKM. Trimming cost V 10 bases and J 4 bases; bases outside gene matches: 6. CDR3 in DNA: TGTGCCACCTTAGCGGGAAAGTACAATGAGCAGTTCTTC. Amino acid sequence: CATLAGKYNEQFF.

This clonotype was counted between two and nine times. The rearrangement joins TRBV13 to TRBJ2-3; D is possibly TRBD2 (6 bases). The CDR3 totals 13 residues. V lost 8 bases and J 2 bases, leaving 11 bases between the germline ends. Germline-derived CDR1 and CDR2 are PRHDT and FYEKMQ (reference sequence). CDR3 coding DNA: TGTGCCAGCGGGACTTTTCTCACAGATACGCAGTATTTT. This sequence encodes CASGTFLTDTQYF.

This clonotype occurred a few times. This chain connects TRBV10-3 to TRBJ2-3; a weak D match, TRBD1 (5 bases). V was trimmed by 11 bases and J by 6 bases, leaving 15 bases between them. The germline CDR1 and CDR2 sequences are ENHRY and SYGVKD. The CDR3 consists of 12 residues. CDR3 sequence reads: CASGLRGDTQYF. The DNA of the CDR3 is TGTGCCTCTGGTCTTAGGGGTGATACGCAGTATTTT.

This chain links TRBV20-1 with TRBJ2-3; 8 positions agree with TRBD1. CDR3 size: 14 residues. With 8 bases clipped from V and 3 bases from J, the junction kept 10 bases outside the gene matches. Germline loops: CDR1 DFQATT, CDR2 SNEGSKA (reference sequence). The CDR3 DNA follows: TGCAGTTCTCCGGGTACAGGGGGAACAGATACGCAGTATTTT. It yields the protein CSSPGTGGTDTQYF.

This clonotype was seen just once. The V call is TRBV6-2 or TRBV6-3, the J call TRBJ2-2; the D is unclear. Germline CDR1 is MNHEY and CDR2 is SVGEGT. V lost 0 bases, J lost 6 bases, and 8 bases lay in between. The CDR3 has 14 amino acids. CDR3 protein: CASSYSPRSGELFF. The CDR3 DNA follows: TGTGCCAGCAGTTACTCTCCCAGGTCCGGGGAGCTGTTTTTT.

This clonotype was seen only a few times. This chain joins TRBV7-2 and TRBJ1-5, with 9 bases aligning to TRBD1. The V gene's germline CDR1 is SGHTA and CDR2 FQGNSA. V was pared by 4 bases and J by 4 bases, with 8 bases of the junction left unmatched. The CDR3 totals 16 residues. CDR3 loop: CASSSLDRGGNQPQHF. For the CDR3, the DNA is TGTGCCAGCAGCTCCCTGGACAGGGGAGGGAATCAGCCCCAGCATTTT.

This clonotype has only a few counts. The CDR3 protein is CASSLGAGPNEQFF. The CDR3 nucleotides are TGTGCCAGCAGCTTAGGGGCGGGGCCCAATGAGCAGTTCTTC. The chain links TRBV7-6 to TRBJ2-1; a possible D gene is TRBD2 (6 bases). This CDR3 is 14 amino acids long. Germline CDR1 reads SGHVS; CDR2 reads FNYEAQ. The V end was cut by 1 base, the J end by 6 bases, with 10 bases between.